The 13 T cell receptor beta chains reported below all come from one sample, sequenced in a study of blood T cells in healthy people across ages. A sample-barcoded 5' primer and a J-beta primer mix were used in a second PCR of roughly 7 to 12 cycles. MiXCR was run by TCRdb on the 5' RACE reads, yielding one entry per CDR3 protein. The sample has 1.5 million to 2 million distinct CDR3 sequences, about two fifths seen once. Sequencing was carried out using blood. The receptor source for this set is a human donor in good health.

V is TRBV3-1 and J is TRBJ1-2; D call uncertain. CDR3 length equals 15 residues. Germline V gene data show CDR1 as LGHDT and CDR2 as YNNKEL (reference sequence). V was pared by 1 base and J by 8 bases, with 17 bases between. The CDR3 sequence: CASSQGSGSRGGYTF. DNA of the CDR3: TGTGCCAGCAGCCAAGGTTCCGGATCCCGCGGGGGCTACACCTTC.

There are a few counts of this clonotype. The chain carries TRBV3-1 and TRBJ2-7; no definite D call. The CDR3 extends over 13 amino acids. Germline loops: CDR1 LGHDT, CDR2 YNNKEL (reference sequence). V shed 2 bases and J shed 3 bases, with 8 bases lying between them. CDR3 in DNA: TGTGCCAGCAGCCAACAACCGGACTACGAGCAGTACTTC. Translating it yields CASSQQPDYEQYF.

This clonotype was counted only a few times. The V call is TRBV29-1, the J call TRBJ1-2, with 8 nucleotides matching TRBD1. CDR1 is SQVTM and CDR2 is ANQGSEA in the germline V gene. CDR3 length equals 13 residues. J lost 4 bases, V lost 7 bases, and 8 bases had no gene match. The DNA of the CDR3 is TGCAGCGCTCCGACAGGGGACACCTATGGCTACACCTTC. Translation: CSAPTGDTYGYTF.

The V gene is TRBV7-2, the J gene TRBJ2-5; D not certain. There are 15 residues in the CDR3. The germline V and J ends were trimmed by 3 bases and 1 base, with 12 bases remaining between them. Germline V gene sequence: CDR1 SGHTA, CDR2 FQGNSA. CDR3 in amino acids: CASSLVWQVQETQYF. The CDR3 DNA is TGTGCCAGCAGCTTGGTGTGGCAGGTCCAAGAGACCCAGTACTTC.

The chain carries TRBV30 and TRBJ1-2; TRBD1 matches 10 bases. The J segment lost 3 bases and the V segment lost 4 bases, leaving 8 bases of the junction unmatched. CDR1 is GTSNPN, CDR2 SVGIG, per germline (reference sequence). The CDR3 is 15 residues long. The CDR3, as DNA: TGTGCCTGGATGACGACAGGGGGCAGGCACTATGGCTACACCTTC. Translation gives CAWMTTGGRHYGYTF.

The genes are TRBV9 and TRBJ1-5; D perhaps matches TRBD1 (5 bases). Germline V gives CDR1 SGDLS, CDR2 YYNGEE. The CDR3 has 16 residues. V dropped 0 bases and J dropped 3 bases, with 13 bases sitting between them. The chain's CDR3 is CASSVGGGGNNQPQHF. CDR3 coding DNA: TGTGCCAGCAGCGTAGGTGGGGGGGGTAACAATCAGCCCCAGCATTTT.

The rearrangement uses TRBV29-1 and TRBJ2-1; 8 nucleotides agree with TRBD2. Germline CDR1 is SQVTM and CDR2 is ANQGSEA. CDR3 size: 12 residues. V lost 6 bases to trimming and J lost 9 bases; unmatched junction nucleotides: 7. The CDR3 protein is CSVEGSGGEQFF. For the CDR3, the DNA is TGCAGCGTAGAGGGGAGCGGGGGTGAGCAGTTCTTC.

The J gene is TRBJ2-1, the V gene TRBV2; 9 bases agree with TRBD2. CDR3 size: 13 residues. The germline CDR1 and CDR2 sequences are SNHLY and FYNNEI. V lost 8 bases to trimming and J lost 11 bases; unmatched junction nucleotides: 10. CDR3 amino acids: CASDRLSGGKQFF. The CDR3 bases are TGTGCCAGCGATCGACTTAGCGGGGGCAAGCAGTTCTTC. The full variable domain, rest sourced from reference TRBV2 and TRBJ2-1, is EPEVTQTPSHQVTQMGQEVILRCVPISNHLYFYWYRQILGQKVEFLVSFYNNEISEKSEIFDDQFSVERPDGSNFTLKIRSTKLEDSAMYFCASDRLSGGKQFFGPGTRLTVL.

DNA for the CDR3: TGTGCCAGCAGCCCAAGCAGGCTAGCGGGAAACTACGAGCAGTACTTC. Encoded protein: CASSPSRLAGNYEQYF. V and J are TRBV3-1 and TRBJ2-7, with TRBD2 matching over 9 bases. V lost 4 bases, J lost 3 bases, and 10 bases stayed unmatched. Germline lookup yields CDR1 LGHDT and CDR2 YNNKEL (reference sequence). CDR3 length: 16 residues.

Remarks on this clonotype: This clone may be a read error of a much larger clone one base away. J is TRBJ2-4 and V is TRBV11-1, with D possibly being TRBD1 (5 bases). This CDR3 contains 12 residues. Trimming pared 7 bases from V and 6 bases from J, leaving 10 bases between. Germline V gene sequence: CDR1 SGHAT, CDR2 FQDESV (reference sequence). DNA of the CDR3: TGTGCCAGCAACTTTCAGGGAAACATTCAGTACTTC. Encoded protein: CASNFQGNIQYF.

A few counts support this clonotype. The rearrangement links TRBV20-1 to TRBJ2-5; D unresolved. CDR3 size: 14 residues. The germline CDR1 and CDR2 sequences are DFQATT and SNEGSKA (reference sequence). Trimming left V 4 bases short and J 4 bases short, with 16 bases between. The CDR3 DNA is TGCAGTGCTATTCTTTTATTGGGAACAGAGACCCAGTACTTC. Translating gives CSAILLLGTETQYF.

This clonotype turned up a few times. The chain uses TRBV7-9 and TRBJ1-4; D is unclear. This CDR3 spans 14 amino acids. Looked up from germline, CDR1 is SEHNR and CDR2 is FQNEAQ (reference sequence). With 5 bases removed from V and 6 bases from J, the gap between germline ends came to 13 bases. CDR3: CASSVERADEKLFF. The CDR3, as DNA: TGTGCCAGCAGCGTTGAAAGGGCCGATGAAAAACTGTTTTTT.

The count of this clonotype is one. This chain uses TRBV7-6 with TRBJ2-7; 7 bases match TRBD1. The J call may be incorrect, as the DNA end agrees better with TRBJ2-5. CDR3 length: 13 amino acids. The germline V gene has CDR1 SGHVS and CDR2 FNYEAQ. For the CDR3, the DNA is TGTGCCAGCACGACAGGGAGACGGGAGACCCAGTACTTC. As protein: CASTTGRRETQYF.